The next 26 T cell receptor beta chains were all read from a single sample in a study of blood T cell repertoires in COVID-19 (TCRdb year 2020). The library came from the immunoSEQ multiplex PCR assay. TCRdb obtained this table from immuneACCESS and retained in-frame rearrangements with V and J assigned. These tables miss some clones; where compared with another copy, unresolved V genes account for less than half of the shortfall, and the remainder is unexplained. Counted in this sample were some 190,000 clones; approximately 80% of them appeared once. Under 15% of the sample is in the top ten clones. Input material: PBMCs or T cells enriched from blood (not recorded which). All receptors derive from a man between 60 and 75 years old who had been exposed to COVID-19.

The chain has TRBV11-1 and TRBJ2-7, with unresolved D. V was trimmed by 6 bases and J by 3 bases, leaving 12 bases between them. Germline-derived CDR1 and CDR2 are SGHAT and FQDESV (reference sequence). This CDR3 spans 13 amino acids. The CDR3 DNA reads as TGTGCCAGCAGGAGTTCTACCAACTACGAGCAGTACTTC. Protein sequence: CASRSSTNYEQYF.

CDR3 region: CASSPSGKGHEQFF. CDR3 sequence (DNA): TGCGCCAGCAGCCCTAGCGGTAAAGGGCATGAGCAGTTCTTC. This sequence joins TRBV5-1 and TRBJ2-1, with 7 nucleotides matching TRBD2. This CDR3 is 14 amino acids long. V gave up 4 bases and J gave up 8 bases; unmatched junction bases: 9. CDR1 and CDR2 from the germline V gene are SGHRS and YFSETQ.

CDR3 residues: CASSRDTFYEQYF. The CDR3 nucleotides read TGTGCCAGCAGTCGGGACACTTTCTACGAGCAGTACTTC. The chain couples TRBV12-3 or TRBV12-4 to TRBJ2-7, with D possibly TRBD1 on 6 matching bases. The CDR3 has 13 amino acids. Trimming removed 5 bases at V and 3 bases at J, with 11 bases between.

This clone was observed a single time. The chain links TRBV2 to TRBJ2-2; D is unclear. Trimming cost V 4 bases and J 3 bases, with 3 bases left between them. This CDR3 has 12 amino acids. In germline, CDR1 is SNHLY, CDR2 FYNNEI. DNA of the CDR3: TGTGCCAGCAGTGCCGACACCGGGGAGCTGTTTTTT. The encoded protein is CASSADTGELFF.

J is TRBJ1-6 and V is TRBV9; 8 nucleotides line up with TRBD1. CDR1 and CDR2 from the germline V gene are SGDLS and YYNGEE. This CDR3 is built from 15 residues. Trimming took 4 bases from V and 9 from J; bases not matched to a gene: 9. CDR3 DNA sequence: TGTGCCAGCAGCACCGGACAGGGACGATCTTCACCCCTCCACTTT. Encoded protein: CASSTGQGRSSPLHF.

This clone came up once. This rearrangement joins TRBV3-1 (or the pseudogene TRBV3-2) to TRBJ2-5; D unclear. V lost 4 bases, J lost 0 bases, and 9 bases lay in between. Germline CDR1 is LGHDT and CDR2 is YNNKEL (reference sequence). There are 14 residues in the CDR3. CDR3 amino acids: CASSPAGNQETQYF. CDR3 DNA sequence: TGTGCCAGCAGCCCCGCAGGAAACCAAGAGACCCAGTACTTC.

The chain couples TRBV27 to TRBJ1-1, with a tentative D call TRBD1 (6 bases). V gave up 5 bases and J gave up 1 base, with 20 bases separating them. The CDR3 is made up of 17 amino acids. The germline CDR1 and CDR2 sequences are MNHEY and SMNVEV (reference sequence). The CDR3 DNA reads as TGTGCCAGCAGTCTCCAGTCAGGGGCCTCGGGGAACACTGAAGCTTTCTTT. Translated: CASSLQSGASGNTEAFF.

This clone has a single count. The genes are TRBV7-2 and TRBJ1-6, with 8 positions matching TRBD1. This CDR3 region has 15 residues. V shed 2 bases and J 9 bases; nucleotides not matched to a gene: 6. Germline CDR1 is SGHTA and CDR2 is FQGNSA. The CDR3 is CASSLSQGAGSPLHF. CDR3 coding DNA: TGTGCCAGCAGCTTATCCCAGGGGGCGGGTTCACCCCTCCACTTT.

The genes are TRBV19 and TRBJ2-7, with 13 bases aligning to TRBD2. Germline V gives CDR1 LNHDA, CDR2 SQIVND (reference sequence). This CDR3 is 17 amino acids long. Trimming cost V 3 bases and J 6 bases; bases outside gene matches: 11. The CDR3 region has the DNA TGTGCCAGTAGTATCCGGGGTTTGCGACTAGCGGGAGGCGAGCAGTACTTC. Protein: CASSIRGLRLAGGEQYF.

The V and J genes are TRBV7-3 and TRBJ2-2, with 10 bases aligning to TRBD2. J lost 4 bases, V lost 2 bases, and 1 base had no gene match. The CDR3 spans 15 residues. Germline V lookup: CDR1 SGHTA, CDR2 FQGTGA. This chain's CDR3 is CASSLASGSTGELFF. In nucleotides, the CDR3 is TGTGCCAGCAGCTTAGCTAGCGGGAGCACCGGGGAGCTGTTTTTT.

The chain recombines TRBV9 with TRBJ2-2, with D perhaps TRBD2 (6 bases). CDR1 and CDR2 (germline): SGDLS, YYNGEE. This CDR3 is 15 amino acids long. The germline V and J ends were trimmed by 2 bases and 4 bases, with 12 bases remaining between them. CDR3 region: CASSVATSLTGELFF. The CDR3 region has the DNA TGTGCCAGCAGCGTCGCCACTAGCCTCACCGGGGAGCTGTTTTTT.

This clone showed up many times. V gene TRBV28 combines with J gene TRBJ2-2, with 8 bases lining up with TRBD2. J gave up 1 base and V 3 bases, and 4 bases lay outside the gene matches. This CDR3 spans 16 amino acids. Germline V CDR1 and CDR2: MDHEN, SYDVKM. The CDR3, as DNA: TGTGCCAGCAGTTTGCCAACTAGCGGGAACACCGGGGAGCTGTTTTTT. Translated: CASSLPTSGNTGELFF.

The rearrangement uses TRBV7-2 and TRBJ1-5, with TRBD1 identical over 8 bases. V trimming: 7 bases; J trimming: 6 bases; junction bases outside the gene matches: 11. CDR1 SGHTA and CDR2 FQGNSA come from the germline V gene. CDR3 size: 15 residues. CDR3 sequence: CASIKTGAGSQPQHF. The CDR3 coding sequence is TGTGCCAGCATAAAGACAGGGGCGGGAAGTCAGCCCCAGCATTTT.

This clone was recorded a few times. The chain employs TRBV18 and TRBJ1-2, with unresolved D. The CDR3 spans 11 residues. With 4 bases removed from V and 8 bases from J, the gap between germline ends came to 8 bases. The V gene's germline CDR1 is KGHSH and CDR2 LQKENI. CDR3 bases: TGTGCCAGCTCACTGAAGGAGGGCTACACCTTC. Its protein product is CASSLKEGYTF.

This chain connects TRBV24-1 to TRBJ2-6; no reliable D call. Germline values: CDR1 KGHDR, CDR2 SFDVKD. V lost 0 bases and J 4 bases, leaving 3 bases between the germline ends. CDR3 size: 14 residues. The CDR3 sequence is CATSDLAGANVLTF. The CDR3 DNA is TGTGCCACCAGTGATTTGGCGGGGGCCAACGTCCTGACTTTC.

For the CDR3, the DNA is TGTGCCAGCAGCTCGGGACAGGGCCTGGTAGAGACCCAGTACTTC. The encoded protein is CASSSGQGLVETQYF. The chain combines TRBV7-6 with TRBJ2-5, with 9 positions matching TRBD1. The J segment lost 4 bases and the V segment lost 4 bases, leaving 7 bases of the junction unmatched. Germline CDR1 is SGHVS and CDR2 is FNYEAQ. This CDR3 comprises 15 residues. The whole variable domain, remainder taken from reference TRBV7-6 and TRBJ2-5, is GAGVSQSPRYKVTKRGQDVALRCDPISGHVSLYWYRQALGQGPEFLTYFNYEAQQDKSGLPNDRFSAERPEGSISTLTIQRTEQRDSAMYRCASSSGQGLVETQYFGPGTRLLVL.

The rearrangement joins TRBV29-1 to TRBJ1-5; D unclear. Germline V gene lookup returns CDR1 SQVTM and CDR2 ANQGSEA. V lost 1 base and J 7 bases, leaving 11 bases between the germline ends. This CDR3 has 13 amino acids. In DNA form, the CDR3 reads TGCAGCGTTGAAGTGGTGGCGGGACAGCCCCAGCATTTT. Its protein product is CSVEVVAGQPQHF.

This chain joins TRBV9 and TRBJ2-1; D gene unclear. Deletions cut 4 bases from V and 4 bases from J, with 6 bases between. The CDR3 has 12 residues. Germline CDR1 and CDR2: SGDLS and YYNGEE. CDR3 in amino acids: CASSPYYNEQFF. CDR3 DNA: TGTGCCAGCAGCCCCTATTACAATGAGCAGTTCTTC.

The CDR3 loop reads CASSNPGQGIYEQYF. The CDR3, as DNA: TGCGCCAGCAGCAACCCGGGGCAGGGGATCTACGAGCAGTACTTC. The chain employs TRBV4-3 and TRBJ2-7; a possible D gene is TRBD1 (6 bases). Between the trimmed V and J ends, which lost 5 bases and 3 bases, there was a span of 17 bases. CDR1 LGHNA and CDR2 YSLEER come from the germline V gene. The CDR3 consists of 15 residues.

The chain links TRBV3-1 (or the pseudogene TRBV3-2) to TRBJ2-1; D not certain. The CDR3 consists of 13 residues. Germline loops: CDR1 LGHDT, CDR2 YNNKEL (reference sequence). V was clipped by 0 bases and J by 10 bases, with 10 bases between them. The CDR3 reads CASSQDVKREQFF. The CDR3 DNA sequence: TGTGCCAGCAGCCAAGATGTTAAGCGCGAGCAGTTCTTC.

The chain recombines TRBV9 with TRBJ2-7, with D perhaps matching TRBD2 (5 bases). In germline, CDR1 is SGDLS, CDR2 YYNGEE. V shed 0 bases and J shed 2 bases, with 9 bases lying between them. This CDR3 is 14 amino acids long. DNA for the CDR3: TGTGCCAGCAGCGTAGGTCCAGCGGCCTACGAGCAGTACTTC. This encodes CASSVGPAAYEQYF.

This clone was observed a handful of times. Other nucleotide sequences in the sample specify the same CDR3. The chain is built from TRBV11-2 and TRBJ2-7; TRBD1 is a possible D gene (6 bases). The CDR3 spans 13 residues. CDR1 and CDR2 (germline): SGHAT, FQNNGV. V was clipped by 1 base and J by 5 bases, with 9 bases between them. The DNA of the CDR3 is TGTGCCAGCAGCTTAGTCGGACAGAACGAGCAGTACTTC. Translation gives CASSLVGQNEQYF.

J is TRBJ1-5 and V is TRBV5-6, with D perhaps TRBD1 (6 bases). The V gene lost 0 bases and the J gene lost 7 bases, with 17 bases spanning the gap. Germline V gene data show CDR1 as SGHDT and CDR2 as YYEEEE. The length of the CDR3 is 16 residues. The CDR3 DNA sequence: TGTGCCAGCAGCTTGGGGACAGTGGGGCGAATCCAGCCCCAGCATTTT. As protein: CASSLGTVGRIQPQHF.

CDR3 protein: CASSLYGRYSYNEQFF. CDR3 DNA sequence: TGTGCCAGCAGCTTATACGGGAGGTACTCCTACAATGAGCAGTTCTTC. This chain joins TRBV7-8 and TRBJ2-1; TRBD2 matches at 7 bases. Germline values: CDR1 SGHVS, CDR2 FQNEAQ. The CDR3 runs to 16 residues. V shed 2 bases, J shed 0 bases, and the junction held 4 bases outside the gene matches.

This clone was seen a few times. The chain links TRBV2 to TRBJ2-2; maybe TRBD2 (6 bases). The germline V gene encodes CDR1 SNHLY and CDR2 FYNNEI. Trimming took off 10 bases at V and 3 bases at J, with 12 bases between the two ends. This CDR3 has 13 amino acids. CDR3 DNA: TGTGCCAACCAGAGGAGGGACACCGGGGAGCTGTTTTTT. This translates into CANQRRDTGELFF.

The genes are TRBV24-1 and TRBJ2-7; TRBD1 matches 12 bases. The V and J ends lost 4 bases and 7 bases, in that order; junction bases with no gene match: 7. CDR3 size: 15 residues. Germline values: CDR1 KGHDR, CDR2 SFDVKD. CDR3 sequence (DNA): TGTGCCACCAGTGAGGGGGGACAGGGGGCGCGGGAGCAGTACTTC. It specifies CATSEGGQGAREQYF.